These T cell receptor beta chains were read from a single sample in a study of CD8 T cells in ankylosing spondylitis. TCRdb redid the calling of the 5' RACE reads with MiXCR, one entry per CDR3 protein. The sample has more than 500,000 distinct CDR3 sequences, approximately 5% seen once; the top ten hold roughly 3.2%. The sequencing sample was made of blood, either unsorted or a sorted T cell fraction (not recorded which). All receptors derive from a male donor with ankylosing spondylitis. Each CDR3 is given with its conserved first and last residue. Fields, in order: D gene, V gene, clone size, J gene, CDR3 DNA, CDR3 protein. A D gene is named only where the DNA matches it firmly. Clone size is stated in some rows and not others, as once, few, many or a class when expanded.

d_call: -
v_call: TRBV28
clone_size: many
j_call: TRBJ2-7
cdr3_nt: TGTGCCAGCAGTTCCCGGGACATCCAGGAATGGCAGTACTTC
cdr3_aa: CASSSRDIQEWQYF

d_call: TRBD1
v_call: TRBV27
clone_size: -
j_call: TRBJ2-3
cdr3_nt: TGTGCCAGCAGCTGGACAGGGAGGACAGATACGCAGTATTTT
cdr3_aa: CASSWTGRTDTQYF

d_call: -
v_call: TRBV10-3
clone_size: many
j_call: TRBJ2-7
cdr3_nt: TGTGCCATCAGGAGGGGGAGCGGACCCTACGAGCAGTACTTC
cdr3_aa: CAIRRGSGPYEQYF

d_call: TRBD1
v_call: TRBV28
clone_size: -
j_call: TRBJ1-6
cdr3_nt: TGTGCCAGCAGTTTGGGGACAGGGGCTTCACCCCTCCACTTT
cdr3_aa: CASSLGTGASPLHF

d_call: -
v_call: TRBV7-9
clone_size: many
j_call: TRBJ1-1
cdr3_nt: TGTGCCAGCAGCTTCAAACACCTGAACACTGAAGCTTTCTTT
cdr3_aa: CASSFKHLNTEAFF

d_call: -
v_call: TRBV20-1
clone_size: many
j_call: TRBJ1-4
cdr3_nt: TGCAGTGCTAGAGCGGGAGGGAGCGAAAAACTGTTTTTT
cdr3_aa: CSARAGGSEKLFF

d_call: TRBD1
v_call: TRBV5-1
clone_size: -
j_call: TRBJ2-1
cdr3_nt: TGCGCCAGCAGCCGATTGATGGACAGGAAGAATGAGCAGTTCTTC
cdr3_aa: CASSRLMDRKNEQFF

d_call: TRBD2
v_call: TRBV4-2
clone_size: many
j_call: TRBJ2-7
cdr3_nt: TGTGCCAGCAGCCAAGATCGGCGGGGGGTTCACGAGCAGTACTTC
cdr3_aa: CASSQDRRGVHEQYF

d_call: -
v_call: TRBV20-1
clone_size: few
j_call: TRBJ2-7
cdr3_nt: TGCAGTGCTAGGGGGGGTTCCTACGAGCAGTACTTC
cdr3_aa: CSARGGSYEQYF

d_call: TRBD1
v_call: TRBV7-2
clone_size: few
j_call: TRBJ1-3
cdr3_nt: TGTGCCAGCAGCCCCACCCCGGGACAGAGAAACACCATATATTTT
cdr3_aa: CASSPTPGQRNTIYF

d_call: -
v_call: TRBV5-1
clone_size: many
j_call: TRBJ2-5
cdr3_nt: TGCGCCAGCAGCTTTCCTGGAGGAGGACGAGGAGGAAAGTACTTC
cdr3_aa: CASSFPGGGRGGKYF

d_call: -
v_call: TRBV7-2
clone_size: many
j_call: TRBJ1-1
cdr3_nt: TGTGCCAGCAGCCAAGAATCAACGAACACTGAAGCTTTCTTT
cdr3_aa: CASSQESTNTEAFF

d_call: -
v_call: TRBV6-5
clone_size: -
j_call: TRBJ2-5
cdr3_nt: TGTGCCAGCAGTTACTTTGTGGGGGGGCCTTCAGAGACCCAGTACTTC
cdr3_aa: CASSYFVGGPSETQYF

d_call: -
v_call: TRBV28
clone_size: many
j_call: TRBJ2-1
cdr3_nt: TGTGCCAGCGGGCTAGCGTCCTACAATGAGCAGTTCTTC
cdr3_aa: CASGLASYNEQFF

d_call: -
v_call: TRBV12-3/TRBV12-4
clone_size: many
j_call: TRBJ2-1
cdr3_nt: TGTGCCAGCAATCCTCAGGGGGGGAACTCCTACAATGAGCAGTTCTTC
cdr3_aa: CASNPQGGNSYNEQFF